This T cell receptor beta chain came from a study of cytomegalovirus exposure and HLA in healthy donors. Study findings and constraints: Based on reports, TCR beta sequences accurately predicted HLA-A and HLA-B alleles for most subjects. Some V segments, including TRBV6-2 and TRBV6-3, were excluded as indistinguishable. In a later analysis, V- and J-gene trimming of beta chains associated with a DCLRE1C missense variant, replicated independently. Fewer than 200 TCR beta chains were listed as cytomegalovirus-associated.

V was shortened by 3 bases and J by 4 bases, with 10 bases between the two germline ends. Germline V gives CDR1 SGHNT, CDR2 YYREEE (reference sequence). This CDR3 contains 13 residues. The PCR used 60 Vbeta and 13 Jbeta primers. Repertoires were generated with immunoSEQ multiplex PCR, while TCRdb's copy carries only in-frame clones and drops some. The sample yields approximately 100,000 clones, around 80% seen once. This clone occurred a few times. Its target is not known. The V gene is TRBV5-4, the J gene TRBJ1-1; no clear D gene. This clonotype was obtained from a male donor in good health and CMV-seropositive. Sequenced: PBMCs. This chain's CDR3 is CASSWEDGTEAFF. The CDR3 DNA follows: TGTGCCAGCAGCTGGGAGGATGGCACTGAAGCTTTCTTT.